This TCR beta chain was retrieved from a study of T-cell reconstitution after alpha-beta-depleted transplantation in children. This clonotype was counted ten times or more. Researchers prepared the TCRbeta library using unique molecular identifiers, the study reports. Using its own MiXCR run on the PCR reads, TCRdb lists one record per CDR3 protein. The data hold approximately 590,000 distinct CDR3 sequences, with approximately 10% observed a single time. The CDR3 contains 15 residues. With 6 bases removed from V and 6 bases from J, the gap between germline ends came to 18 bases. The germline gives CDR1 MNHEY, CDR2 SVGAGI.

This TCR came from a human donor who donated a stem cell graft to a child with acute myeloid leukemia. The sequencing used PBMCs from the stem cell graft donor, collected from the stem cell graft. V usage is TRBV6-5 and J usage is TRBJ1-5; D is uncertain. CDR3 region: CASSPAGRLGQPQHF. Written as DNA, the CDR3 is TGTGCCAGCAGCCCGGCGGGCAGGTTGGGTCAGCCCCAGCATTTT.